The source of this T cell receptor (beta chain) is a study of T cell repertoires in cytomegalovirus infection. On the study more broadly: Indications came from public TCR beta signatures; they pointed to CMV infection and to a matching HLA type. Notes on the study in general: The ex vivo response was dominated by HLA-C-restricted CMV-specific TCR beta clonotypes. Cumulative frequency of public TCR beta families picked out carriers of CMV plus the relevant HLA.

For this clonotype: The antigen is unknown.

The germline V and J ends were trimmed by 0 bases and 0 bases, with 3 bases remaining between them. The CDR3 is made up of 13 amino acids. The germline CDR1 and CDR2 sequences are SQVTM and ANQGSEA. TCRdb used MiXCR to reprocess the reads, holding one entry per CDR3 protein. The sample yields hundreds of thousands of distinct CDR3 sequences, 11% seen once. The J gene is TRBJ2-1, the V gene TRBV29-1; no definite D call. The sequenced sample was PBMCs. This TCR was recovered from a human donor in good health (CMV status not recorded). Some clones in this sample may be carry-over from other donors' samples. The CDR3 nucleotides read TGCAGCGTTGAAGACGGCTCCTACAATGAGCAGTTCTTC. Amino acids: CSVEDGSYNEQFF.